The 5 T cell receptor beta chains below all came from one sample that was sequenced in a study of blood T cell repertoires in COVID-19. Some clones are missing from TCRdb's copy, which holds only in-frame ones; the method was immunoSEQ multiplex PCR. The repertoire holds about 210,000 clones, around 82% seen once, with 2% to 3% in the top ten. Material for sequencing was peripheral blood. These receptor sequences come from a middle-aged woman with active or convalescent COVID-19.

The chain employs TRBV24-1 and TRBJ2-1; tentatively, D is TRBD1 (6 bases). Germline V gives CDR1 KGHDR, CDR2 SFDVKD. V dropped 3 bases and J dropped 7 bases, with 21 bases sitting between them. The CDR3 loop spans 17 amino acids. The CDR3 loop is CATSDPSPRGNRNEQFF. The DNA for the CDR3 is TGTGCCACCAGTGATCCCTCCCCCAGGGGAAATAGGAATGAGCAGTTCTTC.

The chain has TRBV7-2 and TRBJ1-6, with D tentatively TRBD1 (5 bases). From germline, CDR1 is SGHTA and CDR2 FQGNSA. The CDR3 length is 13 residues. The V end lost 5 bases, the J end lost 9 bases, and 11 bases lay between the germline ends. The CDR3 nucleotides are TGTGCCAGCAGCCCAGACAGACGTTCACCCCTCCACTTT. This gives the protein CASSPDRRSPLHF.

This chain uses TRBV19 with TRBJ1-1; 7 positions match TRBD1. V gave up 4 bases and J gave up 1 base; unmatched junction bases: 0. The CDR3 runs 13 residues. Germline CDR1 LNHDA, CDR2 SQIVND (reference sequence). The CDR3 protein is CASSRTGNTEAFF. The CDR3 DNA follows: TGTGCCAGTAGTAGGACAGGGAACACTGAAGCTTTCTTT.

The chain uses TRBV9 and TRBJ2-7, with 7 bases that match TRBD2. Germline V gene sequence: CDR1 SGDLS, CDR2 YYNGEE. CDR3 size: 14 residues. The V segment lost 4 bases and the J segment 3 bases; nucleotides outside the gene matches: 7. This CDR3 is CASSPTSAVYEQYF. The CDR3, as DNA: TGTGCCAGCAGCCCTACTAGCGCGGTCTACGAGCAGTACTTC.

This rearrangement joins TRBV7-2 to TRBJ1-2; 9 nucleotides align to TRBD1. The CDR3 has 15 residues. The junction had 4 bases not matched to a gene; V was cut back by 5 bases and J by 0 bases. Germline V gene lookup returns CDR1 SGHTA and CDR2 FQGNSA. Here the CDR3 reads CASSPRTGANYGYTF. For the CDR3, the DNA is TGTGCCAGCAGCCCTCGGACAGGGGCTAACTATGGCTACACCTTC.